These 13 T cell receptor beta chains originate from one sample sequenced in a study of cytomegalovirus exposure and HLA in healthy donors. Data came from immunoSEQ multiplex PCR; TCRdb stores just in-frame clones and leaves some out. The repertoire consists of 150,000 to 200,000 clones, with around 88% occurring once and the leading ten covering 2% to 2.5%. Specimen: PBMCs. These receptors were taken from a woman aged 18-29 years in good health and CMV-seronegative.

This clone was detected once. Other DNA sequences from this sample encode an identical CDR3 as well. The chain joins TRBV5-1 to TRBJ2-7, with 9 bases identical to TRBD1. The CDR3 is 14 amino acids. The V gene's germline CDR1 is SGHRS and CDR2 YFSETQ. The ends lost 2 bases at V and 4 bases at J; junction bases unmatched: 4. For the CDR3, the DNA is TGCGCCAGCAGCTTACAGGGGGCGGGTTACGAGCAGTACTTC. Translating it yields CASSLQGAGYEQYF. Full variable domain (rest looked up from reference TRBV5-1 and TRBJ2-7): KAGVTQTPRYLIKTRGQQVTLSCSPISGHRSVSWYQQTPGQGLQFLFEYFSETQRNKGNFPGRFSGRQFSNSRSEMNVSTLELGDSALYLCASSLQGAGYEQYFGPGTRLTVT.

The genes are TRBV30 and TRBJ1-1, with D possibly being TRBD1 (5 bases). The CDR3 runs to 11 residues. Germline lookup yields CDR1 GTSNPN and CDR2 SVGIG (reference sequence). V was pared by 5 bases and J by 3 bases, with 7 bases between. CDR3 sequence: CAWARDTEAFF. The CDR3 coding sequence is TGTGCCTGGGCCAGGGACACTGAAGCTTTCTTT.

The chain employs TRBV7-9 and TRBJ2-7; 7 bases fit TRBD1. J lost 3 bases, V lost 5 bases, and 13 bases had no gene match. The germline gives CDR1 SEHNR, CDR2 FQNEAQ (reference sequence). The CDR3 loop spans 16 amino acids. CDR3 sequence: CASSPTTTGSGYEQYF. As DNA, the CDR3 is TGTGCCAGCAGCCCTACCACGACAGGGTCGGGCTACGAGCAGTACTTC.

The chain recombines TRBV9 with TRBJ1-6; TRBD1 is a possible D gene (5 bases). The CDR3 spans 16 residues. In germline, CDR1 is SGDLS, CDR2 YYNGEE. V lost 3 bases, J lost 7 bases, and 17 bases lay in between. The CDR3 DNA follows: TGTGCCAGCAGCGCCAGGGCCTCGGCCTTGAATTCACCCCTCCACTTT. This translates into CASSARASALNSPLHF.

The rearrangement links TRBV9 to TRBJ2-2; 10 nucleotides match TRBD1. This CDR3 is built from 19 residues. Germline CDR1 is SGDLS and CDR2 is YYNGEE. V shed 0 bases and J 7 bases; nucleotides not matched to a gene: 15. The CDR3 loop is CASSVVGSGQGSIGGELFF. CDR3 bases: TGTGCCAGCAGCGTAGTTGGTTCGGGACAGGGGTCAATCGGCGGGGAGCTGTTTTTT.

This chain joins TRBV7-8 and TRBJ1-2; TRBD1 aligns across 7 bases. The CDR3 runs to 15 residues. The germline CDR1 and CDR2 sequences are SGHVS and FQNEAQ. V lost 6 bases to trimming and J lost 4 bases; unmatched junction nucleotides: 11. CDR3 coding DNA: TGTGCCAGCAGATCCACATATAGGGGGCTCTATGGCTACACCTTC. Amino acids: CASRSTYRGLYGYTF.

The chain recombines TRBV6-1 with TRBJ2-7; D remains ambiguous. The V gene lost 7 bases and the J gene lost 2 bases, with 6 bases spanning the gap. From germline, CDR1 is MNHNS and CDR2 SASEGT. CDR3 length: 11 amino acids. CDR3 sequence reads: CASTRTYEQYF. The CDR3 nucleotides read TGTGCCAGCACGAGGACCTACGAGCAGTACTTC.

The rearrangement uses TRBV19 and TRBJ2-5; 7 positions agree with TRBD1. The CDR3 loop spans 13 amino acids. The trim removed 10 bases at V and 3 bases at J, leaving 8 bases unmatched. Looked up from germline, CDR1 is LNHDA and CDR2 is SQIVND (reference sequence). CDR3 sequence: CATATGWEETQYF. For the CDR3, the DNA is TGTGCCACCGCGACAGGGTGGGAAGAGACCCAGTACTTC.

This chain links TRBV5-4 with TRBJ2-1; the D gene is possibly TRBD1 (6 bases). Trimming took off 3 bases at V and 4 bases at J, with 8 bases between the two ends. CDR3 size: 13 residues. Germline assignment: CDR1 SGHNT and CDR2 YYREEE (reference sequence). The CDR3 bases are TGTGCCAGCAGCTATGACAGGTACAATGAGCAGTTCTTC. Protein sequence: CASSYDRYNEQFF.

The chain links TRBV2 to TRBJ2-7; D not resolved. CDR1 is SNHLY, CDR2 FYNNEI, per germline. The CDR3 consists of 15 residues. V was shortened by 3 bases and J by 1 base, with 13 bases between the two germline ends. The CDR3 protein is CASSDPRDASYEQYF. CDR3 sequence (DNA): TGTGCCAGCAGTGACCCTCGAGATGCGTCCTACGAGCAGTACTTC.

V gene TRBV6-5 combines with J gene TRBJ2-7, with 7 bases aligning to TRBD1. V lost 6 bases, J lost 2 bases, and 7 bases stayed unmatched. CDR1 and CDR2 (germline): MNHEY, SVGAGI. The CDR3 contains 14 residues. The CDR3 is CASSATTGAYEQYF. The CDR3 DNA follows: TGTGCCAGCAGCGCGACCACAGGGGCCTACGAGCAGTACTTC.

In DNA form, the CDR3 reads TGTGCCAGCACCCGGTCGAGAGAGCAGTACTTC. Translated: CASTRSREQYF. The chain links TRBV5-6 to TRBJ2-7, with D uncertain. The germline CDR1 and CDR2 sequences are SGHDT and YYEEEE. Trimming cost V 6 bases and J 7 bases, with 11 bases left between them. CDR3 size: 11 residues.

This clone was picked up one time. The chain carries TRBV2 and TRBJ1-5; the D gene is possibly TRBD1 (5 bases). V was pared by 8 bases and J by 1 base, with 9 bases between. The CDR3 contains 13 residues. Germline V gene data show CDR1 as SNHLY and CDR2 as FYNNEI. The CDR3 reads CASEGESNQPQHF. CDR3 DNA sequence: TGTGCCAGCGAAGGGGAAAGCAATCAGCCCCAGCATTTT.